This T cell receptor (beta chain) came from a study of blood T cell repertoires in COVID-19. In the original workflow: Reference gene primer amplification yielded estimated nucleated cell counts. Some clones are missing from TCRdb's copy, which holds only in-frame ones; the method was immunoSEQ multiplex PCR. That table supplies the V and J calls and clone size; D and trimming were determined from the DNA. The table shows around 450,000 clones, with 90% occurring only once. CDR1 MNHEY and CDR2 SMNVEV come from the germline V gene (reference sequence). The CDR3 contains 17 residues. V trimming: 4 bases; J trimming: 5 bases; junction bases outside the gene matches: 13. Participant age was roughly 18 to 100 years, and participants resided in 20 to 30 US areas.

The genes are TRBV27 and TRBJ2-7; TRBD1 agrees at 11 bases. Sequenced: PBMCs or T cells enriched from blood (not recorded which). This receptor was identified in a man aged 18 to 30 who had recovered from COVID-19. The CDR3 DNA is TGTGCCAGCAGTTCAGGGACAGGGGGAGTCCCTAGGGACGAGCAGTACTTC. It yields the protein CASSSGTGGVPRDEQYF.